This note documents a single TCR beta chain sequence. CDR1 and CDR2 (germline): SGHRS, YFSETQ. This CDR3 has 15 residues. V gave up 0 bases and J gave up 5 bases; unmatched junction bases: 4. This entry belongs to a study of control samples from healthy donors and cancer patients. Only in-frame clones appear in the TCRdb table, and some are missing; sequencing was by immunoSEQ multiplex PCR. The profile shows 150,000 to 200,000 clones, 85% to 95% of them singletons. The chain has TRBV5-1 and TRBJ1-4, with 7 bases aligning to TRBD1. The sequenced material came from blood. The source of this sequence is a woman aged 18-29 years in good health. The CDR3 nucleotides read TGCGCCAGCAGCTTGGAGGGACAGAGGAATGAAAAACTGTTTTTT. Its translation: CASSLEGQRNEKLFF.